This TCR beta chain was sequenced during a study of T cell changes during pregnancy in multiple sclerosis. The germline V gene has CDR1 SGHRS and CDR2 YFSETQ. This CDR3 contains 16 residues. Trimming took 4 bases from V and 2 from J; bases not matched to a gene: 6. Sequencing was performed with immunoSEQ multiplex PCR; in TCRdb, only in-frame clones are kept and a portion is missing. The data show around 40,000 clones, 80% to 90% seen once. This clone was recorded once. The chain couples TRBV5-1 to TRBJ2-2; 9 nucleotides agree with TRBD2. This material consisted of CD4+ T cells from peripheral blood mononuclear cells, taken in the first trimester of pregnancy. This TCR came from a female donor with multiple sclerosis, enrolled in a pregnancy study. CDR3 sequence: CASSPASGTNTGELFF. CDR3 DNA: TGCGCCAGCAGCCCAGCTAGCGGGACTAACACCGGGGAGCTGTTTTTT.